The 27 T cell receptor beta chains given below trace back to one sample, sequenced in a study of molecular identifiers for immune sequencing clone quantification. Each CDR3 protein is one row after TCRdb ran MiXCR on the PCR reads. There are 460,000 or so distinct CDR3 sequences in the sample; less than 30% occur only once, and roughly 0.79% lies in the top ten. Sequenced sample: naive CD8+ T cells from blood, with Jurkat cell RNA spiked in. Specified subset: FACS-sorted CD8+CD4-CCR7+CD45RA+ naive T cells. These receptors were taken from a human donor in good health. Some libraries in this study had Jurkat cell RNA spiked in.

As regards this clonotype: Because the CDR3 is missing its conserved closing phenylalanine or tryptophan, this is likely a read error. The genes are TRBV9 and TRBJ1-1; weak D call: TRBD1 (6 bases). V was clipped by 0 bases and J by 3 bases, with 12 bases between them. The length of the CDR3 is 15 residues. From germline, CDR1 is SGDLS and CDR2 YYNGEE. The CDR3 DNA reads TGTGCCAGCAGCGTAGGGTCAGGGGCTGACACTGAAGCTTTCTAT. It is translated as CASSVGSGADTEAFY.

This clonotype came up a few times. A read error may explain this, as a much larger clone is one base away. This chain uses TRBV7-8 with TRBJ2-3; 10 bases align to TRBD2. The CDR3 has 18 residues. CDR1 and CDR2 from the germline V gene are SGHVS and FQNEAQ. Trimming removed 1 base from V and 2 bases from J; junction bases left unmatched: 9. CDR3 protein: CASSLVFVAGGFTDTQYF. The CDR3 DNA sequence: TGTGCCAGCAGCTTAGTTTTTGTAGCGGGGGGTTTCACAGATACGCAGTATTTT.

This clonotype came up a few times. The V call is TRBV27, the J call TRBJ2-3, with D hard to call. Trimming took off 2 bases at V and 6 bases at J, with 9 bases between the two ends. The CDR3 length is 13 residues. Germline CDR1 reads MNHEY; CDR2 reads SMNVEV (reference sequence). The CDR3 DNA reads TGTGCCAGCAGTTTAATCCTTGGGGATACGCAGTATTTT. Protein: CASSLILGDTQYF.

The chain has TRBV7-9 and TRBJ2-6; unclear D gene. V was clipped by 5 bases and J by 4 bases, with 15 bases between them. This CDR3 comprises 16 residues. The germline V gene encodes CDR1 SEHNR and CDR2 FQNEAQ (reference sequence). This CDR3 is CASSTRTGPGANVLTF. The CDR3, as DNA: TGTGCCAGCAGCACTCGGACGGGTCCCGGGGCCAACGTCCTGACTTTC. The entire variable domain, with the rest obtained from reference TRBV7-9 and TRBJ2-6, is as follows: DTGVSQNPRHKITKRGQNVTFRCDPISEHNRLYWYRQTLGQGPEFLTYFQNEAQLEKSRLLSDRFSAERPKGSFSTLEIQRTEQGDSAMYLCASSTRTGPGANVLTFGAGSRLTVL.

The table lists this clonotype with a count of one. J is TRBJ2-5 and V is TRBV13; TRBD2 might be the D (6 bases). This CDR3 comprises 13 residues. Per germline, CDR1 PRHDT and CDR2 FYEKMQ (reference sequence). Trimming removed 5 bases from V and 7 bases from J, with 14 bases in between. The CDR3 coding sequence is TGTGCCAGCAGCAAACTAGCTATGGGGACCCAGTACTTC. It encodes CASSKLAMGTQYF.

This clonotype was seen many times. The J gene is TRBJ2-3, the V gene TRBV14; weak D call: TRBD2 (6 bases). V was shortened by 7 bases and J by 6 bases, with 14 bases between the two germline ends. The germline gives CDR1 SGHDN, CDR2 FVKESK. This CDR3 is 13 amino acids long. The CDR3 region is CASTHPGGDTQYF. The CDR3 nucleotides read TGTGCCAGCACCCATCCCGGAGGGGATACGCAGTATTTT. Using reference TRBV14 and TRBJ2-3 for the parts outside the CDR3, the full variable domain is EAGVTQFPSHSVIEKGQTVTLRCDPISGHDNLYWYRRVMGKEIKFLLHFVKESKQDESGMPNNRFLAERTGGTYSTLKVQPAELEDSGVYFCASTHPGGDTQYFGPGTRLTVL.

A remark on this clonotype: Being one base from a much bigger clone, this may be a read error. This chain joins TRBV29-1 and TRBJ2-2; no reliable D call. Trimming took off 2 bases at V and 2 bases at J, with 12 bases between the two ends. This CDR3 region has 15 residues. From germline, CDR1 is SQVTM and CDR2 ANQGSEA. The CDR3 reads CSVEWGNSNTGELFF. The DNA of the CDR3 is TGCAGCGTTGAATGGGGTAACAGCAACACCGGGGAGCTGTTTTTT.

The sample holds many counts of this clonotype. Its ends do not fully match the called genes, so a read error is possible. J is TRBJ1-1 and V is TRBV4-1; D not resolved. Germline CDR1 reads MGHRA; CDR2 reads YSYEKL. The length of the CDR3 is 11 residues. For the CDR3, the DNA is TGCGCCAGCAGCCAAGATTATGAGTTTCTCTTT. This gives the protein CASSQDYEFLF.

The sample holds many counts of this clonotype. CDR3 DNA: TGCAGTGCCTCGGACCTCGGCTACGAGCAGTACTTC. Encoded protein: CSASDLGYEQYF. The chain is built from TRBV20-1 and TRBJ2-7; D not certain. With 6 bases removed from V and 3 bases from J, the gap between germline ends came to 12 bases. The CDR3 length is 12 residues. Germline loops: CDR1 DFQATT, CDR2 SNEGSKA (reference sequence).

This clonotype was counted at least ten times. V is TRBV10-3 and J is TRBJ2-7; 9 bases align to TRBD1. The CDR3 runs to 13 residues. Germline V gene data show CDR1 as ENHRY and CDR2 as SYGVKD. With V trimmed by 8 bases and J by 0 bases, 2 bases remained unmatched. CDR3 amino acids: CAIGTGLSYEQYF. Here the CDR3 DNA reads TGTGCCATCGGGACAGGGCTCTCCTACGAGCAGTACTTC.

The chain uses TRBV19 and TRBJ2-3; D remains ambiguous. Germline V gene lookup returns CDR1 LNHDA and CDR2 SQIVND (reference sequence). The CDR3 contains 13 residues. V was cut by 2 bases and J by 5 bases, with 8 bases left in between. The CDR3 sequence is CASSILFLDTQYF. CDR3 coding DNA: TGTGCCAGTAGTATACTATTTTTAGATACGCAGTATTTT.

As to this clonotype: A much larger clone sits a single nucleotide away, making a read error possible. The chain carries TRBV27 and TRBJ2-3; D is perhaps TRBD2 (6 bases). CDR1 and CDR2 (germline): MNHEY, SMNVEV (reference sequence). Trimming removed 5 bases at V and 4 bases at J, with 13 bases between. CDR3 length equals 14 residues. CDR3 protein: CASSPGTEADTQYF. The CDR3 DNA sequence: TGTGCCAGCAGTCCCGGGACTGAGGCAGATACGCAGTATTTT.

The chain links TRBV18 to TRBJ1-1; the D is unclear. CDR1 KGHSH and CDR2 LQKENI come from the germline V gene. Trimming left V 8 bases short and J 0 bases short, with 19 bases between. The CDR3 contains 16 residues. The CDR3 DNA follows: TGTGCCAGCGCAGGATTAGCTACAGAGCTGAACACTGAAGCTTTCTTT. Amino acid sequence: CASAGLATELNTEAFF.

This chain connects TRBV7-9 to TRBJ2-7; TRBD1 aligns across 8 bases. Germline loops: CDR1 SEHNR, CDR2 FQNEAQ (reference sequence). The CDR3 totals 15 residues. J was trimmed by 3 bases and V by 4 bases; bases with no gene match: 8. The CDR3 spells CASSSRSGQVYEQYF. Written as DNA, the CDR3 is TGTGCCAGCAGCTCCCGCTCGGGACAGGTCTACGAGCAGTACTTC.

This clonotype was found a few times. J is TRBJ2-7 and V is TRBV5-6; D might be TRBD2 (6 bases). The CDR3 sequence is 15 residues long. Germline V gives CDR1 SGHDT, CDR2 YYEEEE. V dropped 0 bases and J dropped 2 bases, with 12 bases sitting between them. CDR3 sequence (DNA): TGTGCCAGCAGCTTGGGCGGCGGCGGGGCCTACGAGCAGTACTTC. It yields the protein CASSLGGGGAYEQYF.

This sequence joins TRBV4-2 and TRBJ1-1; maybe TRBD1 (6 bases). V lost 4 bases, J lost 4 bases, and 10 bases lay in between. The CDR3 loop spans 13 amino acids. Germline V CDR1 and CDR2: LGHNA, YNFKEQ. CDR3 residues: CASSLGAVTEAFF. As DNA, the CDR3 is TGTGCCAGCAGCCTGGGGGCGGTCACTGAAGCTTTCTTT.

Ten or more counts support this clonotype. The chain employs TRBV6-6 and TRBJ1-1; the match to TRBD1 covers 8 bases. With 2 bases clipped from V and 3 bases from J, the junction kept 17 bases outside the gene matches. CDR1 MNHNY and CDR2 SVGAGI come from the germline V gene (reference sequence). This CDR3 region has 19 residues. CDR3 sequence reads: CASSYTVRDRSEVDTEAFF. The CDR3 DNA reads TGTGCCAGCAGTTACACCGTCCGGGACAGGTCCGAGGTCGACACTGAAGCTTTCTTT.

V and J are TRBV7-8 and TRBJ1-5; maybe TRBD1 (6 bases). The CDR3 loop spans 19 amino acids. V lost 7 bases, J lost 1 base, and 26 bases lay in between. Germline lookup yields CDR1 SGHVS and CDR2 FQNEAQ. The chain's CDR3 is CASTHTVGQADRSNQPQHF. The CDR3 coding sequence is TGTGCCAGCACTCACACCGTGGGACAAGCCGACCGGAGCAATCAGCCCCAGCATTTT.

This clonotype was detected a few times. This chain connects TRBV7-6 to TRBJ1-5; D remains ambiguous. The CDR3 extends over 13 amino acids. Germline CDR1 and CDR2: SGHVS and FNYEAQ. V dropped 5 bases and J dropped 5 bases, with 10 bases sitting between them. The DNA for the CDR3 is TGTGCCAGCAGCAAGGACGCCTATCAGCCCCAGCATTTT. It encodes CASSKDAYQPQHF.

This clonotype turned up a few times. The chain joins TRBV9 to TRBJ2-2; D perhaps matches TRBD1 (6 bases). Germline CDR1 SGDLS, CDR2 YYNGEE. The CDR3 has 15 amino acids. With 3 bases removed from V and 4 bases from J, the gap between germline ends came to 13 bases. The chain's CDR3 is CASSAHRAPTGELFF. The CDR3, as DNA: TGTGCCAGCAGCGCCCACAGGGCTCCCACCGGGGAGCTGTTTTTT.

This chain links TRBV29-1 with TRBJ1-1; tentatively, D is TRBD1 (6 bases). The CDR3 loop spans 13 amino acids. V lost 6 bases to trimming and J lost 4 bases, with 15 bases between them. Germline V gene sequence: CDR1 SQVTM, CDR2 ANQGSEA. The CDR3 DNA is TGCAGCGTCCTAGACAGGTTTGGCACTGAAGCTTTCTTT. Its translation is CSVLDRFGTEAFF.

The V and J genes are TRBV27 and TRBJ1-1; tentative D call: TRBD1 (6 bases). CDR1 and CDR2 from the germline V gene are MNHEY and SMNVEV (reference sequence). The V gene lost 4 bases and the J gene lost 6 bases, with 12 bases spanning the gap. CDR3 length equals 13 residues. CDR3 region: CASSYRGASEAFF. CDR3 coding DNA: TGTGCCAGCAGTTATCGGGGGGCCTCTGAAGCTTTCTTT.

The count of this clonotype is one. A much larger clone is a single base away; this may be a read error. The rearrangement uses TRBV6-2 or TRBV6-3 and TRBJ1-5, with a tentative D call TRBD1 (5 bases). The length of the CDR3 is 15 residues. CDR1 and CDR2 from the germline V gene are MNHEY and SVGEGT. CDR3 loop: CASSMGLPSNQLQHF. CDR3 nucleotides: TGTGCCAGCAGTATGGGACTTCCTAGCAATCAGCTCCAGCATTTT.

This clonotype has a handful of counts. The CDR3 DNA is TGTGCCAGCAGTTTGAGCGGGGGGGAGGCAGATACGCAGTATTTT. It yields the protein CASSLSGGEADTQYF. The rearrangement uses TRBV12-3 or TRBV12-4 and TRBJ2-3; 10 positions match TRBD2. CDR3 length: 15 amino acids. The V gene end was trimmed by 3 bases and the J gene end by 4 bases; junction bases not matched to a gene: 4.

This clonotype has more than one count but fewer than ten. The chain uses TRBV11-2 and TRBJ2-1; TRBD2 matches at 12 bases. This CDR3 has 18 amino acids. Germline trimming cut 5 bases from V and 0 bases from J; bases unmatched to any gene: 8. Germline lookup yields CDR1 SGHAT and CDR2 FQNNGV. CDR3 region: CASSPGLAGLFSYNEQFF. The DNA of the CDR3 is TGTGCCAGCAGCCCGGGACTAGCGGGCCTGTTCTCCTACAATGAGCAGTTCTTC.

This chain uses TRBV12-3 or TRBV12-4 with TRBJ2-1; 9 bases match TRBD1. The length of the CDR3 is 14 residues. V gave up 0 bases and J gave up 6 bases; unmatched junction bases: 0. The CDR3 coding sequence is TGTGCCAGCAGTTTAGCGACAGGGGGCAATGAGCAGTTCTTC. Protein: CASSLATGGNEQFF.

This clonotype was picked up a small number of times. The chain carries TRBV6-5 and TRBJ2-6, with D perhaps matching TRBD1 or TRBD2 (5 bases each). CDR3 size: 16 residues. Germline loops: CDR1 MNHEY, CDR2 SVGAGI. Trimming left V 2 bases short and J 5 bases short, with 13 bases between. CDR3 sequence reads: CASSYVPGTWANVLTF. The CDR3 DNA is TGTGCCAGCAGTTACGTTCCAGGGACGTGGGCCAACGTCCTGACTTTC.